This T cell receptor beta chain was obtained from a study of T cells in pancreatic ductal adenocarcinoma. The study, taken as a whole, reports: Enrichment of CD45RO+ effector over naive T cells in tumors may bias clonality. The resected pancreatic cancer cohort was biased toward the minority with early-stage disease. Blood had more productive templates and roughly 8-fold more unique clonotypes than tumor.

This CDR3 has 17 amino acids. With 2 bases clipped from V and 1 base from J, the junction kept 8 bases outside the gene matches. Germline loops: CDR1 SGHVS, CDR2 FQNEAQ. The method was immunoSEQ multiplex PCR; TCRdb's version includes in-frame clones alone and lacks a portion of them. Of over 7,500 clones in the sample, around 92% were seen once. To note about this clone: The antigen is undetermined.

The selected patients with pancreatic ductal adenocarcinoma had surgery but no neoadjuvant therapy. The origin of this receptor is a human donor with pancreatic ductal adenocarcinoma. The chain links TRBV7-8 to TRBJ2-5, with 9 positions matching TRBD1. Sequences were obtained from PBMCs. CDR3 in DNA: TGTGCCAGCAGCTTACGAACTCCGGGACAGGGCCAAGAGACCCAGTACTTC. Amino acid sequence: CASSLRTPGQGQETQYF.